This TCR beta chain was captured by sequencing in a study of identical twins. After template switching added a universal primer site, the resulting cDNA carried unique molecular identifiers. MiXCR was run by TCRdb on the 5' RACE reads, yielding one entry per CDR3 protein. The sample holds hundreds of thousands of distinct CDR3 sequences, 20% to 30% seen once. Among all donors, each was a healthy Caucasian. Germline V lookup: CDR1 SQVTM, CDR2 ANQGSEA. Trimming removed 5 bases from V and 7 bases from J; junction bases left unmatched: 9. The CDR3 spans 15 residues. This sample was shared with a second study, whose subject was T cells expressing NK-cell markers. In that study: Source material for TCR beta repertoires consisted of sorted CD3+CD56+NKG2C+, CD3+CD56+NKG2C- and CD3+CD56-NKG2C+ T cells. In a group of about six donors, dominant NKG2C+ clonotypes represented 1.0-7.0% of CD8+ T cells.

This chain links TRBV29-1 with TRBJ2-7; 15 nucleotides align to TRBD2. The specimen sequenced was CD4+ T cells sorted from blood. This receptor was obtained from a woman aged 18-29 years in good health. CDR3 loop: CSVLPAGLAGGEQYF. DNA of the CDR3: TGCAGCGTTCTCCCGGCTGGACTAGCGGGAGGGGAGCAGTACTTC.